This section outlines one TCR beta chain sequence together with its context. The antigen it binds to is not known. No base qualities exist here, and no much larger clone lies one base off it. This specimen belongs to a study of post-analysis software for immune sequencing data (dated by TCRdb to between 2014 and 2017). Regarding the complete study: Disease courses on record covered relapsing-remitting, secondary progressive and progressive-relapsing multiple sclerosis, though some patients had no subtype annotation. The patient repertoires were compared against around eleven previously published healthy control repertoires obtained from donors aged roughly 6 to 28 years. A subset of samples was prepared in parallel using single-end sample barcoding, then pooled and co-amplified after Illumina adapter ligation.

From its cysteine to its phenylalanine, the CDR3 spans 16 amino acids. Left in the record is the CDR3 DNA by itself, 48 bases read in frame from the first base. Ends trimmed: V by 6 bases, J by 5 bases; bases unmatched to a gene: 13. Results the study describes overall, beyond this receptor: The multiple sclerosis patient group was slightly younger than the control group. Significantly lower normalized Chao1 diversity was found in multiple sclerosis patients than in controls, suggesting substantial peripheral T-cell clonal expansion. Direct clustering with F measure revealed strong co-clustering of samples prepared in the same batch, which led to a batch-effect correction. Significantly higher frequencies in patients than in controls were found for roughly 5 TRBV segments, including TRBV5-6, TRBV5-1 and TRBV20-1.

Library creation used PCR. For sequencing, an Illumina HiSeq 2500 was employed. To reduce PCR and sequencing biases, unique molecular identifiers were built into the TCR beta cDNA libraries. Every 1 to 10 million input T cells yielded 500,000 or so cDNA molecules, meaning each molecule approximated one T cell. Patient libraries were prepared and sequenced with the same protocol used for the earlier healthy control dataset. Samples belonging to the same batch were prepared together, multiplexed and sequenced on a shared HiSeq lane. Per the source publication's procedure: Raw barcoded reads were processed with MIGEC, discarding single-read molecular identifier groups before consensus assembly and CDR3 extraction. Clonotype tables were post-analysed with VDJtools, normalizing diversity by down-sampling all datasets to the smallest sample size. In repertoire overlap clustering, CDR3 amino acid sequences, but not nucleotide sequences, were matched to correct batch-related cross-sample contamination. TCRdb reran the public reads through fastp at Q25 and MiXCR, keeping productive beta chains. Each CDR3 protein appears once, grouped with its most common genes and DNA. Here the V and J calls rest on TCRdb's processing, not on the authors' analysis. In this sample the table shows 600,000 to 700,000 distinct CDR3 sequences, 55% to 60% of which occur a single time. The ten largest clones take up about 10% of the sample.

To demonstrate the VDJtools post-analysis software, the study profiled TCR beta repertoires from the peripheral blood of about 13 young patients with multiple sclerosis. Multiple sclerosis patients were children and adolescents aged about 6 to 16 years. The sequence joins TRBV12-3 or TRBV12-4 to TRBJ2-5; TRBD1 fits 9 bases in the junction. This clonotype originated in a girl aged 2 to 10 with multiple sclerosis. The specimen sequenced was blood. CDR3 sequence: CASSFSYRGPRETQYF. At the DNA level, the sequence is TGTGCCAGCAGCTTCTCCTACAGGGGGCCCAGGGAGACCCAGTACTTC.